These 9 T cell receptor beta chains came from one sample sequenced in a study of glioma-infiltrating T cells. The iRepertoire nested amplicon-rescue multiplex PCR amplified TCR alpha and beta CDR3s from RNA. TCRdb passed the multiplex PCR reads through MiXCR, listing each CDR3 protein once. The table includes more than 350,000 distinct CDR3 sequences, roughly two fifths detected once. Sequencing was performed on glioma tissue, nonneoplastic brain tissue, or PBMCs (not recorded which). Every receptor here comes from a human donor with low-grade glioma or glioblastoma, undergoing nonglioma brain surgery, or in good health (not recorded which).

This chain joins TRBV27 and TRBJ1-2; D gene ambiguous. The germline V gene has CDR1 MNHEY and CDR2 SMNVEV (reference sequence). V lost 7 bases to trimming and J lost 4 bases, with 16 bases between them. The length of the CDR3 is 14 residues. The CDR3 protein is CASTPTPLIYGYTF. Written as DNA, the CDR3 is TGTGCCAGCACCCCGACACCCTTAATCTATGGCTACACCTTC.

This clonotype has ten or more counts. For the CDR3, the DNA is TGTGCCAGCAGTTTTGGACGGATGTACCAAGAGACCCAGTACTTC. Residues: CASSFGRMYQETQYF. This chain uses TRBV6-2 or TRBV6-3 with TRBJ2-5; D is unclear. The CDR3 spans 15 residues. Trimming shortened V by 4 bases and J by 0 bases, and 12 bases separated the two germline ends. Germline V gene data show CDR1 as MNHEY and CDR2 as SVGEGT.

This chain connects TRBV19 to TRBJ1-2, with 7 bases that match TRBD1. The junction had 7 bases not matched to a gene; V was cut back by 5 bases and J by 4 bases. The CDR3 loop spans 14 amino acids. Looked up from germline, CDR1 is LNHDA and CDR2 is SQIVND (reference sequence). CDR3: CASSSGTAIYGYTF. DNA for the CDR3: TGTGCCAGTAGTTCCGGGACAGCTATCTATGGCTACACCTTC.

In this sample, this clonotype turned up many times. The chain combines TRBV15 with TRBJ2-7; D uncertain. This CDR3 is 13 amino acids long. Trimming took 0 bases from V and 4 from J, leaving 7 bases between them. Germline V gene lookup returns CDR1 LNHNV and CDR2 YYDKDF (reference sequence). CDR3 nucleotide sequence: TGTGCCACCAGCAGAGATTGGACGTACGAGCAGTACTTC. The encoded protein is CATSRDWTYEQYF.

The V and J genes are TRBV6-1 and TRBJ2-1, with TRBD1 identical over 12 bases. The CDR3 runs 14 residues. CDR1 is MNHNS and CDR2 is SASEGT in the germline V gene. V lost 5 bases to trimming and J lost 9 bases; unmatched junction nucleotides: 5. CDR3 sequence reads: CASSRGQGAGEQFF. Here the CDR3 DNA reads TGTGCCAGCAGTCGGGGACAGGGGGCGGGTGAGCAGTTCTTC.

Ten or more counts support this clonotype. CDR3 bases: TGTGCCAGCAGCTTTGAAGTCACTGAGCAGTTCTTC. It is translated as CASSFEVTEQFF. V usage is TRBV7-9 and J usage is TRBJ2-1; no clear D gene. The germline CDR1 and CDR2 sequences are SEHNR and FQNEAQ (reference sequence). There are 12 residues in the CDR3. The ends were cut back, 3 bases at V and 9 bases at J, with 9 bases in the middle. Full variable domain (remainder filled in from reference TRBV7-9 and TRBJ2-1): DTGVSQNPRHKITKRGQNVTFRCDPISEHNRLYWYRQTLGQGPEFLTYFQNEAQLEKSRLLSDRFSAERPKGSFSTLEIQRTEQGDSAMYLCASSFEVTEQFFGPGTRLTVL.

Comment on this clonotype: This sequence may be a read error, since a much larger clone differs from it by one base. This chain joins TRBV6-5 and TRBJ2-3; 8 bases fit TRBD2. This CDR3 is 15 amino acids long. V trimming: 5 bases; J trimming: 3 bases; junction bases outside the gene matches: 7. Germline CDR1 and CDR2: MNHEY and SVGAGI. CDR3 coding DNA: TGTGCCAGCAGTAGGGCAAGCGGGAGTACAGATACGCAGTATTTT. Amino acids: CASSRASGSTDTQYF.

As for this clonotype: A much larger clone sits a single nucleotide away, making a read error possible. The rearrangement uses TRBV7-6 and TRBJ2-1; 8 bases match TRBD1. CDR1 and CDR2 from the germline V gene are SGHVS and FNYEAQ. CDR3 length: 14 amino acids. V was clipped by 8 bases and J by 9 bases; unmatched bases: 12. The CDR3 region has the DNA TGTGCCAGCGGCCCAGGGGGCAGTTTGGGTGAGCAGTTCTTC. It encodes CASGPGGSLGEQFF.

The CDR3 reads CASSGTSGTHETQYF. CDR3 in DNA: TGTGCCAGCTCAGGGACTAGCGGGACCCACGAGACCCAGTACTTC. The chain is built from TRBV18 and TRBJ2-5; 13 bases match TRBD2. The trim removed 5 bases at V and 5 bases at J, leaving 5 bases unmatched. The CDR3 runs 15 residues. Germline values: CDR1 KGHSH, CDR2 LQKENI.